These T cell receptor beta chains were read from a single sample in a study of blood T cell repertoires in COVID-19. Method: immunoSEQ multiplex PCR; TCRdb's copy keeps in-frame clones and lacks some. The sample shows roughly 97,000 clones, about nine tenths of them seen only once. The specimen sequenced was peripheral blood. These receptors were taken from a man aged 60 to 69 with acute or convalescent COVID-19. CDR3s include the opening cysteine and the closing phenylalanine or tryptophan. A D gene is named only where the DNA matches it firmly. Rows may omit the clone size; those that give it use once, few, many or a size class.

cdr3_nt cdr3_aa j_call d_call cdr3_length clone_size v_call
TGTGCCATCAGTACAGCGGGGGCGCGAGAGACCCAGTACTTC CAISTAGARETQYF TRBJ2-5 TRBD2 14 . TRBV10-3
TGTGCCAGCAGCTCCGGGACAGGGGACAATGAGCAGTTCTTC CASSSGTGDNEQFF TRBJ2-1 TRBD1 14 . TRBV11-1
TGTGCCAGCAGTATAAACAGGGATAAAGGGAACACTGAAGCTTTCTTT CASSINRDKGNTEAFF TRBJ1-1 . 16 . TRBV2
TGCGCCAGCAGCCAAGTCGTAGCCTCCTATAGCAATCAGCCCCAGCATTTT CASSQVVASYSNQPQHF TRBJ1-5 . 17 . TRBV4-1
TGTGCCAGCAGCTTCCTCAATAGCTCTGGAAACACCATATATTTT CASSFLNSSGNTIYF TRBJ1-3 . 15 once TRBV7-6
TGTGCCAGCAGTGAGGGCAGGGTGGTTGAAGCCGGGGAGCTGTTTTTT CASSEGRVVEAGELFF TRBJ2-2 . 16 . TRBV2
TGTGCCCAACCGGGATCTGGAAACACCATATATTTT CAQPGSGNTIYF TRBJ1-3 . 12 . TRBV30
TGTGCCAGCAGCCAAGGGGGGACAGCCACTGAAGCTTTCTTT CASSQGGTATEAFF TRBJ1-1 TRBD1 14 . TRBV3-1/TRBV3-2
TGTGCCAGCAGTTCCGTCCGGGACAGCTATGGCTACACCTTC CASSSVRDSYGYTF TRBJ1-2 TRBD1 14 . TRBV6-6
TGTGCCAGCAGCCAACGAGCGGGAATAGATACGCAGTATTTT CASSQRAGIDTQYF TRBJ2-3 TRBD2 14 . TRBV3-1/TRBV3-2
TGTGCCAGCAGCATCTTACGGGGGGCCCAGTATTTT CASSILRGAQYF TRBJ2-3 . 12 . TRBV11-3
TGTGCCTGGAGGGGGACAGGGGGTCGCGGAACTGAAGCTTTCTTT CAWRGTGGRGTEAFF TRBJ1-1 TRBD1 15 . TRBV30
TGTGCCAGCAGGGCCGACAGATCGAACACTGAAGCTTTCTTT CASRADRSNTEAFF TRBJ1-1 . 14 . TRBV6-4
TGTGCCAGTAGTACCCCCGGCGGCGGGTCGAGCTACACCTTC CASSTPGGGSSYTF TRBJ1-2 . 14 . TRBV19
TGTGCCAGTAGTCCGGGACAGGGGGCGGCCTGGAGCTACACCTTC CASSPGQGAAWSYTF TRBJ1-2 TRBD1 15 . TRBV19
TGTGCCAGCAGCCAAGATAGAATAGCGGGGGCAGATACGCAGTATTTT CASSQDRIAGADTQYF TRBJ2-3 TRBD2 16 . TRBV3-1/TRBV3-2
TGTGCCAGCAGCCCGGACAGAACTTCTGGAAACACCATATATTTT CASSPDRTSGNTIYF TRBJ1-3 . 15 . TRBV6-2/TRBV6-3
TGTGCCAGCAGCTTAACGGTCGGCAATCAGCCCCAGCATTTT CASSLTVGNQPQHF TRBJ1-5 . 14 . TRBV7-2
TGTGCCAGCAGCCAAGAGCCGACTGCAGCGATGAACACTGAAGCTTTCTTT CASSQEPTAAMNTEAFF TRBJ1-1 . 17 . TRBV4-2
TGTGCCAGCAGCTTAGGGGGACTAGCGGGGAGAGACAATGAGCAGTTCTTC CASSLGGLAGRDNEQFF TRBJ2-1 TRBD2 17 . TRBV11-3
TGTGCCAGCAGCCGAGGGGAAAAACTGTTTTTT CASSRGEKLFF TRBJ1-4 . 11 . TRBV5-6
TGCGCCAGCAGCCAATCGTTAGACAGGGTCTATGGCTACACCTTC CASSQSLDRVYGYTF TRBJ1-2 TRBD1 15 . TRBV4-1
TGTGCCAGCAGTTCCGGGACAGGGTATTCACCCCTCCACTTT CASSSGTGYSPLHF TRBJ1-6 TRBD1 14 . TRBV6-5
TGTGCCAGCAGCTTATCAGGGAACACTGAAGCTTTCTTT CASSLSGNTEAFF TRBJ1-1 . 13 . TRBV11-3
TGTGCCAGCAGCGTCTTCGCAACTAATGAAAAACTGTTTTTT CASSVFATNEKLFF TRBJ1-4 . 14 . TRBV5-8
TGCAGCGGTAGCGGGGGGCCTAGCACAGATACGCAGTATTTT CSGSGGPSTDTQYF TRBJ2-3 TRBD2 14 . TRBV29-1
TGTGCCAGTAGTAGACAGGGAGCTGAAGCTTTCTTT CASSRQGAEAFF TRBJ1-1 TRBD1 12 . TRBV19
TGTGCCAGCTCACCACCGATTCGACAGGGGGATGGCTACACCTTC CASSPPIRQGDGYTF TRBJ1-2 TRBD1 15 . TRBV18
TGTGCCAGCAGGGTGAGTGTGAACACTGAAGCTTTCTTT CASRVSVNTEAFF TRBJ1-1 . 13 . TRBV6-5
TGTGCCAGCAGCCGAGAGACCGGTCCGGGGACTGAAGCTTTCTTT CASSRETGPGTEAFF TRBJ1-1 . 15 . TRBV3-1/TRBV3-2
TGCGCCAGCAGCCCCCGACAGGGAAATGGCTACACCTTC CASSPRQGNGYTF TRBJ1-2 TRBD1 13 . TRBV4-1
TGCGCCAGCAGCATCACAGGGTATAATTCACCCCTCCACTTT CASSITGYNSPLHF TRBJ1-6 . 14 . TRBV5-1
TGTGCCAGCAGCCCGGGACAGATTGCTGAAGCTTTCTTT CASSPGQIAEAFF TRBJ1-1 TRBD1 13 . TRBV5-4
TGTGCCTGGAGTGTACGGGGTGAAAAACTGTTTTTT CAWSVRGEKLFF TRBJ1-4 . 12 . TRBV30
TGTGCCAGCAGTGATTCACAGGCGAGCTCTGGAAACACCATATATTTT CASSDSQASSGNTIYF TRBJ1-3 . 16 . TRBV2
TGTGCTAGTGGCCCTACAGGGGGACCCACAGATACGCAGTATTTT CASGPTGGPTDTQYF TRBJ2-3 TRBD1 15 . TRBV12-5
TGTGCCAGTAGTATCGGCAGGGCCCATGGCTACACCTTC CASSIGRAHGYTF TRBJ1-2 . 13 . TRBV19
TGTGCCAGCAGGTCAGGTTCTGGAAACACCATATATTTT CASRSGSGNTIYF TRBJ1-3 . 13 . TRBV5-6
TGTGCCAGTAGTATAGTAGGAGGTTGGACTAATGAAAAACTGTTTTTT CASSIVGGWTNEKLFF TRBJ1-4 . 16 few TRBV19
TGTGCCACCACTCCCGGGGGGCGCTTCTATGGCTACACCTTC CATTPGGRFYGYTF TRBJ1-2 . 14 few TRBV6-5
TGCGCCAGCAGCCGGCTGGGGTGGGGCGCGACCCAGTACTTC CASSRLGWGATQYF TRBJ2-5 . 14 . TRBV5-1